A single sample gave rise to the 2 T cell receptor beta chains below, sequenced in a study of T cell changes during pregnancy in multiple sclerosis. Only in-frame clones appear in the TCRdb table, and some are missing; sequencing was by immunoSEQ multiplex PCR. The sample lists 90,000 to 120,000 clones, more than 80% occurring once. The specimen was peripheral blood, collected in the second trimester of pregnancy. These receptors came from a female donor with multiple sclerosis, enrolled in a pregnancy study.

Points on this clone: The junction does not match germline at one end; this may be a read error. The chain carries TRBV6-5 and TRBJ1-4; D is perhaps TRBD1 (5 bases). The CDR3 consists of 16 residues. The germline gives CDR1 MNHEY, CDR2 SVGAGI. The CDR3 DNA follows: TGTGCCAGCAGTCACTCCTACCCCGCGGGGACTGAAAAACTGTTTTTT. It codes for CASSHSYPAGTEKLFF.

V gene TRBV27 combines with J gene TRBJ1-1; 7 bases are a match to TRBD1. Germline V gives CDR1 MNHEY, CDR2 SMNVEV (reference sequence). The length of the CDR3 is 15 residues. V lost 1 base and J lost 4; bases outside the gene matches: 6. The CDR3 DNA follows: TGTGCCAGCAGTTTATGGTCACAGGGGAGCACTGAAGCTTTCTTT. Protein product: CASSLWSQGSTEAFF.